One sample yielded the 10 T cell receptor beta chains listed below, sequenced in a study of blood T cell repertoires in COVID-19. The repertoire was sequenced with immunoSEQ multiplex PCR; TCRdb's copy has only in-frame clones and lacks some. The sample contains 130,000 or so clones, around 85% of which appear only once. Material for sequencing was peripheral blood. The receptors were sampled from a woman of 80 years or more with acute or convalescent COVID-19.

The V gene is TRBV5-6, the J gene TRBJ2-3, with TRBD1 matching 11 bases. Unmatched junction bases numbered 6, after V lost 4 bases and J lost 5 bases. The CDR3 contains 15 residues. CDR1 and CDR2 from the germline V gene are SGHDT and YYEEEE. The CDR3 spells CASSRGQGAGDTQYF. CDR3 nucleotide sequence: TGTGCCAGCAGCAGAGGACAGGGGGCGGGAGATACGCAGTATTTT.

The chain has TRBV9 and TRBJ1-1, with D tentatively TRBD1 (6 bases). The CDR3 is made up of 13 amino acids. V lost 0 bases, J lost 11 bases, and 14 bases lay in between. Germline V gene data show CDR1 as SGDLS and CDR2 as YYNGEE. CDR3 coding DNA: TGTGCCAGCAGCGTAGGCATCCCAGGGGTGGCTTTCTTT. This codes for CASSVGIPGVAFF.

This rearrangement joins TRBV7-2 to TRBJ2-5; a possible D gene is TRBD2 (6 bases). This CDR3 is 13 amino acids long. Germline V gene lookup returns CDR1 SGHTA and CDR2 FQGNSA. The germline V and J ends were trimmed by 4 bases and 4 bases, with 10 bases remaining between them. CDR3: CASSSRGGETQYF. CDR3 bases: TGTGCCAGCAGCTCCCGGGGAGGAGAGACCCAGTACTTC.

The chain recombines TRBV24-1 with TRBJ2-1, with TRBD1 matching 8 bases. Germline V gene sequence: CDR1 KGHDR, CDR2 SFDVKD. V was pared by 2 bases and J by 3 bases, with 5 bases of the junction left unmatched. The CDR3 is 16 residues long. The CDR3 protein is CATSDSTGGYYNEQFF. The CDR3 bases are TGTGCCACCAGTGATTCTACAGGGGGTTACTACAATGAGCAGTTCTTC.

The chain is built from TRBV7-2 and TRBJ1-2; D might be TRBD1 (5 bases). The CDR3 sequence is 15 residues long. Germline lookup yields CDR1 SGHTA and CDR2 FQGNSA. V lost 2 bases, J lost 3 bases, and 13 bases lay in between. The CDR3 region is CASSLRSRVDYGYTF. CDR3 coding DNA: TGTGCCAGCAGCTTAAGGAGCAGGGTGGACTATGGCTACACCTTC.

The count of this clone is one. V is TRBV30 and J is TRBJ1-4; possible D gene TRBD1, 6 bases. CDR1 GTSNPN and CDR2 SVGIG come from the germline V gene (reference sequence). The CDR3 has 14 residues. V lost 0 bases and J 8 bases, leaving 13 bases between the germline ends. In DNA form, the CDR3 reads TGTGCCTGGAGTGTGAGGGGGTTAAGGGAAAAACTGTTTTTT. Amino acid sequence: CAWSVRGLREKLFF.

This chain joins TRBV6-2 or TRBV6-3 and TRBJ2-1, with D maybe TRBD1 (5 bases). The V and J ends lost 2 bases and 8 bases respectively, with 10 bases between them. CDR3 length: 13 residues. CDR1 and CDR2 from the germline V gene are MNHEY and SVGEGT. CDR3 loop: CASSYQGIDEQFF. Written as DNA, the CDR3 is TGTGCCAGCAGTTACCAGGGAATCGATGAGCAGTTCTTC.

This chain connects TRBV29-1 to TRBJ1-1; D gene unclear. From germline, CDR1 is SQVTM and CDR2 ANQGSEA. V was shortened by 8 bases and J by 0 bases, with 10 bases between the two germline ends. The CDR3 length is 12 residues. Here the CDR3 reads CSFRHLNTEAFF. CDR3 bases: TGCAGCTTCCGACATCTGAACACTGAAGCTTTCTTT.

In the case of this clone: The sample has other DNA sequences that encode this CDR3 too. The chain uses TRBV18 and TRBJ1-1, with D perhaps TRBD1 (6 bases). CDR1 and CDR2 (germline): KGHSH, LQKENI. The CDR3 has 13 amino acids. The germline V and J ends were trimmed by 2 bases and 3 bases, with 7 bases remaining between them. The CDR3 spells CASSPAGDTEAFF. CDR3 in DNA: TGTGCCAGCTCACCAGCAGGGGACACTGAAGCTTTCTTT.

This clone has only one observation. This rearrangement joins TRBV4-1 to TRBJ2-5; D may be TRBD1 (5 bases). The CDR3 loop spans 14 amino acids. Germline values: CDR1 MGHRA, CDR2 YSYEKL. V lost 5 bases and J 5 bases, leaving 15 bases between the germline ends. CDR3 region: CASSFQGAGETQYF. The CDR3 DNA is TGCGCCAGCAGCTTCCAGGGCGCTGGGGAGACCCAGTACTTC.